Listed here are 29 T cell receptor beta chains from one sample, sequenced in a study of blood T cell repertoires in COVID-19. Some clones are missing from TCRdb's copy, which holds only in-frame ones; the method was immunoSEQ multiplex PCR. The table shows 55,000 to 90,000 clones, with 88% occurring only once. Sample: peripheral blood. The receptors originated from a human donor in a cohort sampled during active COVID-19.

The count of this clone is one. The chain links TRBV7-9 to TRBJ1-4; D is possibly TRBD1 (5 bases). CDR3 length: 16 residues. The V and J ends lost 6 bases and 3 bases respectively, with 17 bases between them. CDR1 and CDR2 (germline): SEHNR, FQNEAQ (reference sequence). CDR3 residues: CASSSPRDSANEKLFF. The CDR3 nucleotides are TGTGCCAGCAGTTCTCCCCGGGACTCTGCTAATGAAAAACTGTTTTTT.

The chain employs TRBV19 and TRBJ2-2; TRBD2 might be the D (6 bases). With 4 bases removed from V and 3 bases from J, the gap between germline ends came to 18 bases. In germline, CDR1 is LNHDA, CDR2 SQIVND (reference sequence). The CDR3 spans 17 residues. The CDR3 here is CASSRGRLAYYTGELFF. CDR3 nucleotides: TGTGCCAGTAGTAGGGGCCGGCTAGCGTACTACACCGGGGAGCTGTTTTTT.

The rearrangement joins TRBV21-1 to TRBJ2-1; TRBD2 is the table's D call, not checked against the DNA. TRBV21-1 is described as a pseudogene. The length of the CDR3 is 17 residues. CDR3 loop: CASSKAPEGEDYNEQFF. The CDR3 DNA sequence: TGTGCCAGCAGCAAAGCGCCCGAAGGGGAGGACTACAATGAGCAGTTCTTC.

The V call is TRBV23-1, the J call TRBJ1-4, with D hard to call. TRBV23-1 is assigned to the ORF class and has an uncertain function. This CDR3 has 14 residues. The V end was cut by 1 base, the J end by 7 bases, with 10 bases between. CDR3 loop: CASSQWSGIEKLFF. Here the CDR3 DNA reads TGCGCCAGCAGTCAATGGTCGGGGATTGAAAAACTGTTTTTT.

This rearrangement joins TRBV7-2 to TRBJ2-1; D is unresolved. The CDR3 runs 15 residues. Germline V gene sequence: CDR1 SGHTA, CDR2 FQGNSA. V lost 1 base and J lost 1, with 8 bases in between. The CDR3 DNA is TGTGCCAGCAGCTTAGAAGTCAGTTCCTACAATGAGCAGTTCTTC. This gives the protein CASSLEVSSYNEQFF. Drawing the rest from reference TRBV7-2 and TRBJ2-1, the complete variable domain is GAGVSQSPSNKVTEKGKDVELRCDPISGHTALYWYRQSLGQGLEFLIYFQGNSAPDKSGLPSDRFSAERTGGSVSTLTIQRTQQEDSAVYLCASSLEVSSYNEQFFGPGTRLTVL.

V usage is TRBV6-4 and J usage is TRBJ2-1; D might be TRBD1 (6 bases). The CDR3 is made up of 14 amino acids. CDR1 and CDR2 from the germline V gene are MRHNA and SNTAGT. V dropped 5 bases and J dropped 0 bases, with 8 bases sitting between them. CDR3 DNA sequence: TGTGCCAGCAGTTTAGGGGGCTCCTACAATGAGCAGTTCTTC. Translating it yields CASSLGGSYNEQFF.

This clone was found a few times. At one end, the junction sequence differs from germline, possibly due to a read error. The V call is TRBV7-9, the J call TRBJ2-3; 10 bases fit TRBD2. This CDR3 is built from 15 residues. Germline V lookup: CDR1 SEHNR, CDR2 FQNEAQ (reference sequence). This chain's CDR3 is CASSIAGGSTDTQYF. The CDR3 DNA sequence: TGTGCCAGCAGCATAGCGGGAGGAAGCACAGATACGCAGTATTTT.

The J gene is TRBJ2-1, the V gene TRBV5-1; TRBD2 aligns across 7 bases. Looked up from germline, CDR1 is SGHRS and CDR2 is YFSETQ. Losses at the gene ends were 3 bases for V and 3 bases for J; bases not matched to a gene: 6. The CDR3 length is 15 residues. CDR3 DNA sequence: TGCGCCAGCAGCTCGATTAGCGGGTACTACAATGAGCAGTTCTTC. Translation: CASSSISGYYNEQFF. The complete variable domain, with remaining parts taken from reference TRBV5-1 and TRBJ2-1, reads KAGVTQTPRYLIKTRGQQVTLSCSPISGHRSVSWYQQTPGQGLQFLFEYFSETQRNKGNFPGRFSGRQFSNSRSEMNVSTLELGDSALYLCASSSISGYYNEQFFGPGTRLTVL.

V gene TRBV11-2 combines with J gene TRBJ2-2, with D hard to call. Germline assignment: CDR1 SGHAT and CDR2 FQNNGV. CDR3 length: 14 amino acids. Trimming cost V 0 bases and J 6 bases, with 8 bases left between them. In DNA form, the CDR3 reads TGTGCCAGCAGCTTAGACAGTTGGTCCGGGGAGCTGTTTTTT. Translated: CASSLDSWSGELFF.

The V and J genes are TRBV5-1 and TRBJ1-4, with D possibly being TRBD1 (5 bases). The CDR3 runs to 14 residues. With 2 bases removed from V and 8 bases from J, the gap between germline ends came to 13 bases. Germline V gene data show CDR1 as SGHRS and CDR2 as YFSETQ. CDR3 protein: CASSLEGRGEKLFF. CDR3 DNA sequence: TGCGCCAGCAGCTTAGAGGGGAGGGGCGAAAAACTGTTTTTT.

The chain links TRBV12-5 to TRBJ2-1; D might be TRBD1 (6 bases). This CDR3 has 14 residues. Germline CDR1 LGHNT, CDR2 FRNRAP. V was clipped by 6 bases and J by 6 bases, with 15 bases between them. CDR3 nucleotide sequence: TGTGCTAGTGGACCCGGACAGAGCTTCAATGAGCAGTTCTTC. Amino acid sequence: CASGPGQSFNEQFF.

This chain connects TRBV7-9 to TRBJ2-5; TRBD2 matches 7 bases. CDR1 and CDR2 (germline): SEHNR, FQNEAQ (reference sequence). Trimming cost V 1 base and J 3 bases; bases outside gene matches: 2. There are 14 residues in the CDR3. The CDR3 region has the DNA TGTGCCAGCAGCTTAGTTGGGGGGGAAGAGACCCAGTACTTC. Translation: CASSLVGGEETQYF. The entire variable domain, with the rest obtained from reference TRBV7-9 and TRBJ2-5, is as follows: DTGVSQNPRHKITKRGQNVTFRCDPISEHNRLYWYRQTLGQGPEFLTYFQNEAQLEKSRLLSDRFSAERPKGSFSTLEIQRTEQGDSAMYLCASSLVGGEETQYFGPGTRLLVL.

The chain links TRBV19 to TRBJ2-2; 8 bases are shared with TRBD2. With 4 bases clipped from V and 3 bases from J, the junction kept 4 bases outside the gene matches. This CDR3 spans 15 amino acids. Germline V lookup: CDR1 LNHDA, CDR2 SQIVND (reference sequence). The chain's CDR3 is CASSRGLEYTGELFF. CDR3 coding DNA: TGTGCCAGTAGTAGGGGACTAGAATACACCGGGGAGCTGTTTTTT.

In DNA, the CDR3 is TGTGCCAGCTCACCAGGAGAAAAGCTGTTTTTT. It translates to CASSPGEKLFF. V usage is TRBV18 and J usage is TRBJ2-2; D is unclear. V shed 2 bases and J shed 12 bases, with 7 bases lying between them. Germline V gives CDR1 KGHSH, CDR2 LQKENI. The CDR3 totals 11 residues.

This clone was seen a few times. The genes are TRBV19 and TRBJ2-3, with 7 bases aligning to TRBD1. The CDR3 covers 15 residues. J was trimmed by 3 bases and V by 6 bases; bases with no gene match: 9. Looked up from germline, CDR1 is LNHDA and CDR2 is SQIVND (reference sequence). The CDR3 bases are TGTGCCAGTAGGATTACAGGGGCTCTGACAGATACGCAGTATTTT. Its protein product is CASRITGALTDTQYF.

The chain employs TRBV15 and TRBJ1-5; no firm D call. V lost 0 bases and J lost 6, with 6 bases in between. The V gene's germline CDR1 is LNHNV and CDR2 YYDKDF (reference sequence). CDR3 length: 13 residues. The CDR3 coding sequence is TGTGCCACCAGCAGAGATGTAGCTCAGCCCCAGCATTTT. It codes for CATSRDVAQPQHF.

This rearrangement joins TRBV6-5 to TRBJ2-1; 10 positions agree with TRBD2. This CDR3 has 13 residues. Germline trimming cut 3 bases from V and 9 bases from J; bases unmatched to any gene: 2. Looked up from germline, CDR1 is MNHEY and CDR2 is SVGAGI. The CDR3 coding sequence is TGTGCCAGCAGTTATAGCGGGAGGCCTGAGCAGTTCTTC. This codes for CASSYSGRPEQFF.

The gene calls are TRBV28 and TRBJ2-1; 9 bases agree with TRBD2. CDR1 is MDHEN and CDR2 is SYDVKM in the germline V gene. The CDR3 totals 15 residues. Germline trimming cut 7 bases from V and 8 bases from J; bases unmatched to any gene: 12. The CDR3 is CASTREGRVVDEQFF. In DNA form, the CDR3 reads TGTGCCAGCACGCGGGAGGGCCGGGTCGTAGATGAGCAGTTCTTC.

Written as DNA, the CDR3 is TGTGCCAGTAGTCCTCGGGGACTAGCGGGAGTTAATACCGGGGAGCTGTTTTTT. Protein sequence: CASSPRGLAGVNTGELFF. V usage is TRBV19 and J usage is TRBJ2-2; 14 bases line up with TRBD2. The J segment lost 5 bases and the V segment lost 5 bases, leaving 10 bases of the junction unmatched. Germline V gene data show CDR1 as LNHDA and CDR2 as SQIVND (reference sequence). This CDR3 is 18 amino acids long.

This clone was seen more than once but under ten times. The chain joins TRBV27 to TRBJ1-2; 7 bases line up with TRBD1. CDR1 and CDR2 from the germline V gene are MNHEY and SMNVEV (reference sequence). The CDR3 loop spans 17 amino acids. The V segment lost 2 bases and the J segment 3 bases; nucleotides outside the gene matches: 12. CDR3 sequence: CASSLRKSTGYDYGYTF. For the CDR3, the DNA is TGTGCCAGCAGTTTACGGAAATCGACAGGGTATGACTATGGCTACACCTTC.

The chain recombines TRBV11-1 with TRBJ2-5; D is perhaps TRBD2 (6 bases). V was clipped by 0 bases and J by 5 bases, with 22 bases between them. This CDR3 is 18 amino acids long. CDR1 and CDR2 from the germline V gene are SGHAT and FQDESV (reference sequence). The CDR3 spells CASSLAYWNGRPSETQYF. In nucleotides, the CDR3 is TGTGCCAGCAGCTTAGCATACTGGAACGGGAGACCGTCGGAGACCCAGTACTTC. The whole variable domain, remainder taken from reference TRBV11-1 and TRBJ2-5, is EAEVAQSPRYKITEKSQAVAFWCDPISGHATLYWYRQILGQGPELLVQFQDESVVDDSQLPKDRFSAERLKGVDSTLKIQPAELGDSAMYLCASSLAYWNGRPSETQYFGPGTRLLVL.

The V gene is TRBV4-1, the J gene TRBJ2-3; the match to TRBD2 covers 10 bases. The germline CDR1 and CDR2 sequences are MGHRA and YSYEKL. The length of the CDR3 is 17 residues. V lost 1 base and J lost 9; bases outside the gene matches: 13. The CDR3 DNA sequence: TGCGCCAGCAGCCAAGGCCCGCTAGCGGGAGCAGGATGGACGCAGTATTTT. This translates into CASSQGPLAGAGWTQYF.

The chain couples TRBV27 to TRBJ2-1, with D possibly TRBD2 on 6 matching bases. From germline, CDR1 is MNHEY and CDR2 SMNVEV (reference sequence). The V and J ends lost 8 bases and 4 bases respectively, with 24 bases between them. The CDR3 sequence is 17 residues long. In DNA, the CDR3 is TGTGCCAGCGTACGTGAGCCTCAGGGCGGGACGTACAATGAGCAGTTCTTC. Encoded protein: CASVREPQGGTYNEQFF.

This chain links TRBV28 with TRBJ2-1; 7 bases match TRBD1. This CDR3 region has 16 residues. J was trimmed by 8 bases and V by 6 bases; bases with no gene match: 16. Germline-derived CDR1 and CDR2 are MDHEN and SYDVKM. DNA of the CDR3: TGTGCCAGCAGCCCTGCGGCTCTGAGAGGGGGCTATGAGCAGTTCTTC. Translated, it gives CASSPAALRGGYEQFF.

CDR3 nucleotides: TGTGCCAGCAGCCCGCGCCTAGCGGGAGGGATTGAGCAGTTCTTC. It encodes CASSPRLAGGIEQFF. The gene calls are TRBV7-9 and TRBJ2-1, with 12 bases matching TRBD2. The V and J ends lost 5 bases and 9 bases, in that order; junction bases with no gene match: 8. The CDR3 spans 15 residues. Germline CDR1 SEHNR, CDR2 FQNEAQ (reference sequence).

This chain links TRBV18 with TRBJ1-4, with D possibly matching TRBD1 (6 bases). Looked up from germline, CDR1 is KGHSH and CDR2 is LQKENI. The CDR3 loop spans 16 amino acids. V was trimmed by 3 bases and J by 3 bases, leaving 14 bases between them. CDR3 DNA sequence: TGTGCCAGCTCACCTCGAGGACAGAGAGCTAATGAAAAACTGTTTTTT. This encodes CASSPRGQRANEKLFF.

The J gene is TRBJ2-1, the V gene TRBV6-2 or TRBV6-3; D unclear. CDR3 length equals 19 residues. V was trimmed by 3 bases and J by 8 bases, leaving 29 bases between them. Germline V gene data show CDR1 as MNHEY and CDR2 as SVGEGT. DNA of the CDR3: TGTGCCAGCAGTTATTATAGCTACCCGAAACCCACTACAATTGATGAGCAGTTCTTC. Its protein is CASSYYSYPKPTTIDEQFF.

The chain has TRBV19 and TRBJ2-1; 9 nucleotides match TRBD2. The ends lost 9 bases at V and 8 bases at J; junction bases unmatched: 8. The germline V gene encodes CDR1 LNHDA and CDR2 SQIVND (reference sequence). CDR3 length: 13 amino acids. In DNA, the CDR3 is TGTGCCAGCAGCATTAGCGGGAGTTATGAGCAGTTCTTC. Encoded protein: CASSISGSYEQFF.

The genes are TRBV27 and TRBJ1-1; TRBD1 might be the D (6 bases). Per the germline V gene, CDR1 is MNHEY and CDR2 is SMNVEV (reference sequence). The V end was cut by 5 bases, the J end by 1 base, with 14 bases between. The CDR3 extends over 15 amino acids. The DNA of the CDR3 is TGTGCCAGCAGTGCCCCAACGACAGGGAACACTGAAGCTTTCTTT. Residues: CASSAPTTGNTEAFF.